Here is one TCR beta chain with its context. Antigen unknown. The data are from a study of T cell responses to AZD1222 COVID-19 vaccine. Broader study findings: Rises in breadth and depth of Spike-specific TCRs came after two AZD1222 doses.

The CDR3 loop spans 11 amino acids. The germline gives CDR1 GTSNPN, CDR2 SVGIG (reference sequence). The V end was cut by 4 bases, the J end by 2 bases, with 6 bases between. Profiling relied on immunoSEQ multiplex PCR, and the TCRdb table lists in-frame clones only, not all of them. The sample holds about 150,000 clones, around nine tenths seen once. The chain employs TRBV30 and TRBJ2-7, with D uncertain. The starting material was peripheral blood, obtained 28 days after the second AZD1222 dose. This sequence was found in an adult who received the AZD1222 COVID-19 vaccine. CDR3 residues: CAWIGAYEQYF. For the CDR3, the DNA is TGTGCCTGGATCGGAGCCTACGAGCAGTACTTC. Full variable domain (missing parts from reference TRBV30 and TRBJ2-7): SQTIHQWPATLVQPVGSPLSLECTVEGTSNPNLYWYRQAAGRGLQLLFYSVGIGQISSEVPQNLSASRPQDRQFILSSKKLLLSDSGFYLCAWIGAYEQYFGPGTRLTVT.